This T cell receptor (beta chain) was sequenced for a study of OX40 agonist ivuxolimab in advanced cancers. Study-wide findings and caveats: In CD8+ T cells, expanded clones were on average more numerous than in CD4+. At 0.1 to 3.0 mg/kg and by week 6, CD4+ and CD8+ T cells in the blood had expanded clonally.

Trimming shortened V by 5 bases and J by 4 bases, and 12 bases separated the two germline ends. The CDR3 is 13 residues long. Germline V lookup: CDR1 SGHDT, CDR2 YYEEEE. As to this clone: The antigen remains unidentified.

Profiling relied on immunoSEQ multiplex PCR, and the TCRdb table lists in-frame clones only, not all of them. The table lists about 60,000 clones, around 86% of them singletons. Prior autoimmune disease or systemic immunosuppression barred patients. Source: CD4+ or CD8+ T cells sorted from blood, taken in a trial of the OX40 agonist ivuxolimab. This TCR came from an adult with an advanced solid tumor such as melanoma, head and neck, liver or kidney cancer. The chain links TRBV5-6 to TRBJ1-2; D is perhaps TRBD1 (5 bases). CDR3 in amino acids: CASRIDSSYGYTF. CDR3 bases: TGTGCCAGCAGGATAGACAGTTCCTATGGCTACACCTTC.